What follows is one T cell receptor (beta chain) and its context. Its antigen is not identified. This CDR3 is 16 amino acids long. CDR1 is SGHRS, CDR2 YFSETQ, per germline. V lost 6 bases to trimming and J lost 0 bases, with 16 bases between them. Method: immunoSEQ multiplex PCR; TCRdb's copy keeps in-frame clones and lacks some. The sample has about 59,000 clones; roughly 92% are singletons. The data derive from a study of T cells in localized non-small cell lung cancer. General study findings and limits: Measurement of T cell clonality placed uninvolved adjacent lung highest, above the level in tumor. Adjacent lung had a median 57 of the 100 largest tumor clones. Heterogeneity within the tumor remains possible, as just one region underwent sequencing. Prolonged overall survival went with higher T cell density in the blood.

The sample consisted of peripheral blood, taken before any cancer treatment. J is TRBJ1-3 and V is TRBV5-1; D is undetermined. This clonotype was sampled from a man aged 40-75 years with stage I lung adenocarcinoma. For the CDR3, the DNA is TGCGCCAGCACGGTGGGTGGCGGATTCTCTGGAAACACCATATATTTT. Translated, it gives CASTVGGGFSGNTIYF.